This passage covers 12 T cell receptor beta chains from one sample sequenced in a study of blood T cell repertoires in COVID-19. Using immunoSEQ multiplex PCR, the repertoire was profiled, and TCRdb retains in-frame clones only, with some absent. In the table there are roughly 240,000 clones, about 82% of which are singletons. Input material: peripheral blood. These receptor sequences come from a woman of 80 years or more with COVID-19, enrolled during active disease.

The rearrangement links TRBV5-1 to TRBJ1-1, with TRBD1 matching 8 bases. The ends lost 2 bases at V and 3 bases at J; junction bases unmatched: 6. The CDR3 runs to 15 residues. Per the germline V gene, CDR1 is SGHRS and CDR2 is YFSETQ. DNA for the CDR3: TGCGCCAGCAGCTTAAATCAGGGGGCGTACACTGAAGCTTTCTTT. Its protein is CASSLNQGAYTEAFF.

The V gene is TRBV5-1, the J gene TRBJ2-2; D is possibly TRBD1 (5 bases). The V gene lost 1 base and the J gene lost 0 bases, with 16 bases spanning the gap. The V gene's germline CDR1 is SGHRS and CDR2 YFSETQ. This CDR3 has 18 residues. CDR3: CASSLNRLTATNTGELFF. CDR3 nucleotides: TGCGCCAGCAGCTTGAATCGCCTGACAGCTACGAACACCGGGGAGCTGTTTTTT. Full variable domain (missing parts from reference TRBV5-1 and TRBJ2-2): KAGVTQTPRYLIKTRGQQVTLSCSPISGHRSVSWYQQTPGQGLQFLFEYFSETQRNKGNFPGRFSGRQFSNSRSEMNVSTLELGDSALYLCASSLNRLTATNTGELFFGEGSRLTVL.

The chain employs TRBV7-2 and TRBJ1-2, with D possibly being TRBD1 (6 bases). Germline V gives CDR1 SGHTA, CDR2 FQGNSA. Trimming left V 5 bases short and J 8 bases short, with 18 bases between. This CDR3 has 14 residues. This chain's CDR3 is CASSAARQVRGYTF. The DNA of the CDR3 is TGTGCCAGCAGCGCTGCTCGACAGGTGCGGGGCTACACCTTC.

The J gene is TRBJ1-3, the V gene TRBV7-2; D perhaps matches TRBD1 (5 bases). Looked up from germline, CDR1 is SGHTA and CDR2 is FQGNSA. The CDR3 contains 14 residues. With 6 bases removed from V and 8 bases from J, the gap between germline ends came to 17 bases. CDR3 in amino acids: CASRPTGAGHTIYF. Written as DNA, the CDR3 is TGTGCCAGCAGGCCGACGGGAGCAGGGCACACCATATATTTT.

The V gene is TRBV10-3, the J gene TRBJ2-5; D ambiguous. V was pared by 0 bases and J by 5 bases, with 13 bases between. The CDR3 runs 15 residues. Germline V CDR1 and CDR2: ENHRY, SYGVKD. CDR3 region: CAISESNYLRETQYF. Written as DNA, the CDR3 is TGTGCCATCAGTGAGTCGAACTACTTGAGGGAGACCCAGTACTTC.

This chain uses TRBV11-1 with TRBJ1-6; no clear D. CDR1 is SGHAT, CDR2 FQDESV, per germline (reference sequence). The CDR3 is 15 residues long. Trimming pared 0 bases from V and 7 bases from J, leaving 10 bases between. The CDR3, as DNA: TGTGCCAGCAGCTTAGCCGTCCCGCGGAATTCACCCCTCCACTTT. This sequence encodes CASSLAVPRNSPLHF.

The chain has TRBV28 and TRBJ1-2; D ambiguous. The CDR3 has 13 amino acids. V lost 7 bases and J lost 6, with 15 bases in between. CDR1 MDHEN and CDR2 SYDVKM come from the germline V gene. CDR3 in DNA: TGTGCCAGCACCCTGAGGCTCACGGATGGCTACACCTTC. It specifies CASTLRLTDGYTF.

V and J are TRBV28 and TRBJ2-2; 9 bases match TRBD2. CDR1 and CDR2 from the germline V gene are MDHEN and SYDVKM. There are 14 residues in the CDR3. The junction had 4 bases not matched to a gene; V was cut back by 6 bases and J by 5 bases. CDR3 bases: TGTGCCAGCAGCATGACTAGCGGAACCGGGGAGCTGTTTTTT. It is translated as CASSMTSGTGELFF.

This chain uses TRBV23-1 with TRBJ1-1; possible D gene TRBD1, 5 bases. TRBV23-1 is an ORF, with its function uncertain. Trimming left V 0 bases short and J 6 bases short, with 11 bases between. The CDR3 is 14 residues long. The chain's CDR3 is CASSQSAGPPEAFF. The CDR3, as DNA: TGCGCCAGCAGTCAATCGGCAGGGCCCCCTGAAGCTTTCTTT.

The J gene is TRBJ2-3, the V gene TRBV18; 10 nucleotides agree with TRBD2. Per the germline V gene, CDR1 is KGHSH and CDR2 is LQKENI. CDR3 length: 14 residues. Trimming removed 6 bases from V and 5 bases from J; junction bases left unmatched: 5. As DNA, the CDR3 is TGTGCCAGCTCGTCGGGACTAGCGCAAGATACGCAGTATTTT. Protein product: CASSSGLAQDTQYF.

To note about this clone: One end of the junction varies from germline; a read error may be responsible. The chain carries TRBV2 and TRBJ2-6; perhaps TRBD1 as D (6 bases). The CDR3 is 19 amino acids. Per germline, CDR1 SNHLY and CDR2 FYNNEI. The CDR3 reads CASSEDGQSAFSGANVLTF. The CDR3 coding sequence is TGTGCCAGCAGCGAAGACGGACAGTCTGCTTTCTCTGGGGCCAACGTCCTGACTTTC.

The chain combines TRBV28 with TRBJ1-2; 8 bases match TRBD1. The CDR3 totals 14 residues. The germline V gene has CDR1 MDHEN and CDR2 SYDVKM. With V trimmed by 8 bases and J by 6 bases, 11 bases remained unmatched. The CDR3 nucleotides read TGTGCCAGCTCATATCCCAGGACAGGGAATGGCTACACCTTC. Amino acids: CASSYPRTGNGYTF.